The source of this TCR beta chain is a study of blood T cell repertoires in COVID-19. Study summary: Acute-phase and convalescent COVID-19 samples originated in the United States, Italy and Spain. Sample material is recorded as cDNA or gDNA derived from T cells, B-cell-depleted T cells, or PBMCs.

This CDR3 has 13 amino acids. The V gene end was trimmed by 4 bases and the J gene end by 7 bases; junction bases not matched to a gene: 6. Germline V gene data show CDR1 as SGHRS and CDR2 as YFSETQ. Authors' processing steps: The authors estimated nucleated cell counts from reference gene primer amplification. Measured with immunoSEQ multiplex PCR; TCRdb has only the in-frame clones, and not every one. V and J calls and clone size follow that table, whereas D and trimming were derived from the DNA. The data contain about 310,000 clones, 87% of them singletons. This TCR came from a man between 18 and 35 years old with active or convalescent COVID-19. This chain connects TRBV5-1 to TRBJ1-2; 8 positions agree with TRBD1. Material: peripheral blood. CDR3 region: CASSNGQGGGYTF. As DNA, the CDR3 is TGCGCCAGCAGCAATGGACAGGGCGGTGGCTACACCTTC. Combining the CDR3 with reference TRBV5-1 and TRBJ1-2 gives the whole variable domain KAGVTQTPRYLIKTRGQQVTLSCSPISGHRSVSWYQQTPGQGLQFLFEYFSETQRNKGNFPGRFSGRQFSNSRSEMNVSTLELGDSALYLCASSNGQGGGYTFGSGTRLTVV.